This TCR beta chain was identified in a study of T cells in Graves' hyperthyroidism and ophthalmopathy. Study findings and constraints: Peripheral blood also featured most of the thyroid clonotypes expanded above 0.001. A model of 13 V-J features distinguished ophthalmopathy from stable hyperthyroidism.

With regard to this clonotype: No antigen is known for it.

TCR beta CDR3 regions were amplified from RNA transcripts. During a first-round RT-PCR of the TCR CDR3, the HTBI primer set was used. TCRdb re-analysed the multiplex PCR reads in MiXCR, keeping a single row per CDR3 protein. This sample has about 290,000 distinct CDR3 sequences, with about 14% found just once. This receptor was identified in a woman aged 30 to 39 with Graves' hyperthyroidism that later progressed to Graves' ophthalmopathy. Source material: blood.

The CDR3 loop reads CASTAGGQSYEQYF. Here the CDR3 DNA reads TGTGCCAGTACCGCAGGGGGACAGTCCTACGAGCAGTACTTC. The rearrangement uses TRBV19 and TRBJ2-7; 7 bases fit TRBD1. Losses at the gene ends were 7 bases for V and 1 base for J; bases not matched to a gene: 7. The CDR3 runs 14 residues. CDR1 and CDR2 (germline): LNHDA, SQIVND (reference sequence).